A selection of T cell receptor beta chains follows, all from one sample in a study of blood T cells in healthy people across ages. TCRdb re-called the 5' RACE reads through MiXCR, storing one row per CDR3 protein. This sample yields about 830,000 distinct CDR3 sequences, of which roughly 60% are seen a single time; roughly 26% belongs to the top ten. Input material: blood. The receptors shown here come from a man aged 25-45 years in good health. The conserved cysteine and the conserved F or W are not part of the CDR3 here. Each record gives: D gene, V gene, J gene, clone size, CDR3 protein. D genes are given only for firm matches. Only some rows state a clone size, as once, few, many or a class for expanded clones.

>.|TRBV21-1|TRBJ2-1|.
ASSGQPYNEQF
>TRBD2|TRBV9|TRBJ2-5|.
ASSVGLAGGLGETQY
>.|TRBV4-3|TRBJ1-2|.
ASSQDERYNSDGYT
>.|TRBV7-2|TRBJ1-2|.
ASSYPGGGLRGYT
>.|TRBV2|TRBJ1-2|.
ASSEVNGYT
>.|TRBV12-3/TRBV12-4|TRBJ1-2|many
ASSLTQGRGYT
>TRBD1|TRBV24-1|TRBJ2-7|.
ATSDPGQGIREQY
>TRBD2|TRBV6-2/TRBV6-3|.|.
ASRAGTSGAEQY
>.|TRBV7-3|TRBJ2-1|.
ASSLTGGRVDEQF
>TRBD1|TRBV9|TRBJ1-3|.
ASSGTGGSGNTIY
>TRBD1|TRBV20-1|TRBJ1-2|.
SAKDRVNYGYT
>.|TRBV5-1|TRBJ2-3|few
ASSSGTQNGADTQY
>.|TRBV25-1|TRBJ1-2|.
NIPLGINYGYT
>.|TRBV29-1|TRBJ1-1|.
SGTTGMNTEAF
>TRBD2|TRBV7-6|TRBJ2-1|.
ASSLRGGSAYNEQF
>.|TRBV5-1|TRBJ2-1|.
ASSLSYDREQF
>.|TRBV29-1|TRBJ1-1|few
SVALVGGLDTEAF
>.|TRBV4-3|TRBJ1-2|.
ASSQEIQSPIYT
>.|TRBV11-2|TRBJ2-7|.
ASSLVGGKSYEQY
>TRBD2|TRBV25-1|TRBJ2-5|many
ASSSLTLAAPEY
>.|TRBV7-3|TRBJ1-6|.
ASSLRGASNSPLH
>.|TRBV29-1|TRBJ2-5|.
SVVETQETQY
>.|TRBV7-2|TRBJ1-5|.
ASSASWGGNQPQH
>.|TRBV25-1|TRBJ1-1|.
ASSARTGGNEAF
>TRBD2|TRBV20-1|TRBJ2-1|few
SARASGGTYNEQF
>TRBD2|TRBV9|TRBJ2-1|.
ASSVGTSGSSYNEQF
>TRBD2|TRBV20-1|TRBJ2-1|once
SAIDSSGGYNEQF
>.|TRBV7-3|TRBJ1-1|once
ASSLIPVLNTEAF
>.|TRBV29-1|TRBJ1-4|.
SVGAATTNEKLF
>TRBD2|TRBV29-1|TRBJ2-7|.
SVEDPAGGIYEQY
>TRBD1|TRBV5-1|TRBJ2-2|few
ASSPDRTNTGELF
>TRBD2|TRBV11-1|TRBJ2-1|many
ASSPALAGYNEQF
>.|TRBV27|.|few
ASSYVQSYEQY
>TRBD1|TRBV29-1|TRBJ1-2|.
SVLGQGPANYGYT
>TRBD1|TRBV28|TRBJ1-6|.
ASRYTTGRKNSPLH
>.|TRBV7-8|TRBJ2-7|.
ASSLAQILYEQY
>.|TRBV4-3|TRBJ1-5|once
ASSQSRDQPQH
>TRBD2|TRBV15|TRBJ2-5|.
ATRAGGETQY
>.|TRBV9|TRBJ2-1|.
ASSVISGGFDEQF
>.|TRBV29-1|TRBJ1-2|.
SVEEGEGYT
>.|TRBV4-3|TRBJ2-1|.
ASSQDGPGALSYNEQF
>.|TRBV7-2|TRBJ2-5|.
ASSLNLKAGETQY
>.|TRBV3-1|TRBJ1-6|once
ASSQNVSPLH
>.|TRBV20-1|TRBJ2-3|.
SAKTVILGETDTDTQY
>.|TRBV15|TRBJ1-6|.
ATSKTQGSDSPLH